This T cell receptor (beta chain) was documented in a study of shared clonotypes between healthy human individuals. Generated by immunoSEQ multiplex PCR, the TCRdb table keeps only in-frame clones and is missing some. The sample yields fewer than 1.8 million clones, approximately 98.5% seen once. Findings and limits, study-wide: Roughly 5.3% of naive CD4 clonotypes were common to several donors. The generation probabilities recorded for non-shared clonotypes fell below those of clonotypes shared by all four donors.

Worth noting for this clone: The antigen is undetermined. Additional DNA sequences in this sample encode the identical CDR3.

Trimming removed 1 base at V and 5 bases at J, with 5 bases between. Germline values: CDR1 KGHSH, CDR2 LQKENI. The CDR3 spans 13 residues. The sample was naive CD4+ T cells sorted from blood. Subset in this sample: CD45RA+ positively selected. The TCR comes from a young man in good health. The V call is TRBV18, the J call TRBJ1-4; possible D gene TRBD1, 5 bases. The CDR3: CASSPRQNEKLFF. In nucleotides, the CDR3 is TGTGCCAGCTCACCACGACAGAATGAAAAACTGTTTTTT.